This passage covers 10 T cell receptor beta chains from one sample sequenced in a study of cytomegalovirus exposure and HLA in healthy donors. Primers for the PCR totalled 60 Vbeta and 13 Jbeta. Data came from immunoSEQ multiplex PCR; TCRdb stores just in-frame clones and leaves some out. The sample includes 60,000 to 70,000 clones, around four fifths of them seen just once. Sample: PBMCs. The receptor set was obtained from a male donor in good health and CMV-seropositive.

This chain connects TRBV28 to TRBJ1-5; 11 nucleotides agree with TRBD1. V gave up 6 bases and J gave up 4 bases; unmatched junction bases: 5. The CDR3 is made up of 15 amino acids. Per germline, CDR1 MDHEN and CDR2 SYDVKM. The CDR3 loop reads CASSPDRGRNQPQHF. Written as DNA, the CDR3 is TGTGCCAGCAGCCCGGACAGGGGGCGAAATCAGCCCCAGCATTTT.

The rearrangement joins TRBV14 to TRBJ1-6; TRBD1 aligns across 7 bases. The CDR3 is 18 amino acids. Germline CDR1 and CDR2: SGHDN and FVKESK. V lost 3 bases, J lost 5 bases, and 13 bases stayed unmatched. DNA for the CDR3: TGTGCCAGCAGCCAGAGGCCCTCAGGGGACAGAAATAATTCACCCCTCCACTTT. As protein: CASSQRPSGDRNNSPLHF.

V gene TRBV27 combines with J gene TRBJ1-1; the D is unclear. The CDR3 contains 14 residues. V was clipped by 7 bases and J by 1 base, with 13 bases between them. From germline, CDR1 is MNHEY and CDR2 SMNVEV (reference sequence). Written as DNA, the CDR3 is TGTGCCAGCACCCCCCACGGGTGGAACACTGAAGCTTTCTTT. Translation: CASTPHGWNTEAFF.

The chain has TRBV5-1 and TRBJ1-1; no definite D call. Trimming cost V 1 base and J 3 bases, with 19 bases left between them. CDR3 length: 17 residues. Germline V gene sequence: CDR1 SGHRS, CDR2 YFSETQ. This chain's CDR3 is CASSLFLTGDKYTEAFF. Written as DNA, the CDR3 is TGCGCCAGCAGCTTGTTTTTGACGGGTGATAAGTACACTGAAGCTTTCTTT.

The chain joins TRBV5-1 to TRBJ2-1; 7 bases agree with TRBD1. Germline V lookup: CDR1 SGHRS, CDR2 YFSETQ. Trimming cost V 3 bases and J 9 bases; bases outside gene matches: 15. This CDR3 region has 16 residues. The CDR3 DNA sequence: TGCGCCAGCAGCTCTCGGGACAGCCTCGGTAGTGGTGAGCAGTTCTTC. This encodes CASSSRDSLGSGEQFF.

This chain links TRBV10-3 with TRBJ2-7, with 11 bases that match TRBD1. Germline CDR1 and CDR2: ENHRY and SYGVKD. CDR3 length: 13 amino acids. V shed 6 bases and J 6 bases; nucleotides not matched to a gene: 4. The CDR3 sequence is CAIRNGTGGEQYF. CDR3 DNA sequence: TGTGCCATCAGGAATGGGACAGGGGGCGAGCAGTACTTC.

V gene TRBV5-5 combines with J gene TRBJ1-5, with D maybe TRBD1 (5 bases). The CDR3 runs to 15 residues. Deletions cut 5 bases from V and 0 bases from J, with 12 bases between. Germline V gene sequence: CDR1 SGHKS, CDR2 YYEKEE (reference sequence). The DNA for the CDR3 is TGTGCCAGCAGACCCGGGGGGTTTAGCAATCAGCCCCAGCATTTT. It translates to CASRPGGFSNQPQHF.

This chain links TRBV6-5 with TRBJ2-7; possibly TRBD1 for D (6 bases). V shed 7 bases and J shed 4 bases, with 17 bases lying between them. The germline V gene has CDR1 MNHEY and CDR2 SVGAGI. This CDR3 has 14 residues. CDR3 nucleotide sequence: TGTGCCAGCACCGCGACAGGTCCTCCTTACGAGCAGTACTTC. Amino acid sequence: CASTATGPPYEQYF.

This chain joins TRBV7-6 and TRBJ1-1, with 10 bases fitting TRBD1. The CDR3 extends over 16 amino acids. CDR1 SGHVS and CDR2 FNYEAQ come from the germline V gene. V was clipped by 5 bases and J by 1 base; unmatched bases: 7. The CDR3 region has the DNA TGTGCCAGCAGCAGGACAGGGGGGACAGGGAACACTGAAGCTTTCTTT. It translates to CASSRTGGTGNTEAFF. Variable domain in full (rest from reference TRBV7-6 and TRBJ1-1): GAGVSQSPRYKVTKRGQDVALRCDPISGHVSLYWYRQALGQGPEFLTYFNYEAQQDKSGLPNDRFSAERPEGSISTLTIQRTEQRDSAMYRCASSRTGGTGNTEAFFGQGTRLTVV.

The chain carries TRBV29-1 and TRBJ1-2; D is ambiguous. The V end was cut by 4 bases, the J end by 0 bases, with 9 bases between. This CDR3 has 13 amino acids. Germline V gives CDR1 SQVTM, CDR2 ANQGSEA. The CDR3 DNA sequence: TGCAGCGTTGTAACAGAAACTAACTATGGCTACACCTTC. Its translation: CSVVTETNYGYTF.